This T cell receptor (beta chain) was retrieved from a study of shared clonotypes between healthy human individuals. The method was immunoSEQ multiplex PCR; TCRdb's version includes in-frame clones alone and lacks a portion of them. The table has more than 2,000,000 clones, around 90% seen once. The investigators split CD4+ cells into a CD45RA+ naive subset and a CD45RA-negative memory subset. The sample comprised naive CD4+ T cells sorted from blood. Subset here: CD45RA+ positively selected. This TCR came from a man aged 18 to 30 in good health.

The CDR3 region has the DNA TGTGCCAGCAGCCGTCTTGTGGAGACCCAGTACTTC. Protein product: CASSRLVETQYF. This chain connects TRBV14 to TRBJ2-5; no clear D gene. V was cut by 4 bases and J by 5 bases, with 8 bases left in between. The CDR3 loop spans 12 amino acids. The germline V gene has CDR1 SGHDN and CDR2 FVKESK.